These T cell receptor beta chains were read from a single sample in a study of blood T cell repertoires in COVID-19. Generated by immunoSEQ multiplex PCR, the TCRdb table keeps only in-frame clones and is missing some. The sample includes hundreds of thousands of clones, around 82% of them seen just once. The sequenced sample was peripheral blood. Receptors were obtained from a woman older than 75 with active or convalescent COVID-19. Each CDR3 is given with its conserved first and last residue. The D gene is left open where the match is weak. Clone size appears in some rows only: once, few, many, or a class for an expanded clone.

abundance: .
v_gene: TRBV7-2
j_gene: TRBJ2-7
d_gene: TRBD1
CDR3nt: TGTGCCAGCAGCTTAAGGGGGGACAGGGACTACGAGCAGTACTTC
CDR3aa: CASSLRGDRDYEQYF

abundance: .
v_gene: TRBV10-2
j_gene: TRBJ1-2
d_gene: TRBD1
CDR3nt: TGCGCCAGCAGTGAACCGGGACAGGGGCCCTCGAACTATGGCTACACCTTC
CDR3aa: CASSEPGQGPSNYGYTF

abundance: .
v_gene: TRBV5-1
j_gene: TRBJ2-7
d_gene: .
CDR3nt: TGCGCCAGCAGCCCCAACCAAGGACTAAATGACGAGCAGTACTTC
CDR3aa: CASSPNQGLNDEQYF

abundance: .
v_gene: TRBV6-5
j_gene: TRBJ2-7
d_gene: .
CDR3nt: TGTGCCAGCAGCGCGGGTTACGAGCAGTACTTC
CDR3aa: CASSAGYEQYF

abundance: .
v_gene: TRBV23-1
j_gene: TRBJ1-2
d_gene: .
CDR3nt: TGCGCCAGCAGTCAATCCGGGCCAGGGGACCATAACTATGGCTACACCTTC
CDR3aa: CASSQSGPGDHNYGYTF

abundance: .
v_gene: TRBV2
j_gene: TRBJ2-1
d_gene: .
CDR3nt: TGTGCCAGCAGCATCGCAGATGGTGACACAGAGCAGTTCTTC
CDR3aa: CASSIADGDTEQFF

abundance: once
v_gene: TRBV27
j_gene: TRBJ2-6
d_gene: TRBD1
CDR3nt: TGTGCCAGCAGTTTCAGGGGGCTGTTTGGGGCCAACGTCCTGACTTTC
CDR3aa: CASSFRGLFGANVLTF

abundance: .
v_gene: TRBV4-2
j_gene: TRBJ1-1
d_gene: .
CDR3nt: TGTGCCAGCAGCCAAGTAGCGGGGAACGCTGAAGCTTTCTTT
CDR3aa: CASSQVAGNAEAFF

abundance: .
v_gene: TRBV30
j_gene: TRBJ1-1
d_gene: .
CDR3nt: TGTGCCTGGAGTGTGGGAGGGAACACTGAAGCTTTCTTT
CDR3aa: CAWSVGGNTEAFF

abundance: .
v_gene: TRBV6-5
j_gene: TRBJ1-2
d_gene: TRBD1
CDR3nt: TGTGCCAGCACCTCGGGACAGGGTAGCGCTGGCTACACCTTC
CDR3aa: CASTSGQGSAGYTF

abundance: once
v_gene: TRBV5-1
j_gene: TRBJ1-4
d_gene: TRBD1
CDR3nt: TGCGCCAGCAGCTGGGGACAGGGCAGGGAAAAACTGTTTTTT
CDR3aa: CASSWGQGREKLFF

abundance: .
v_gene: TRBV4-1
j_gene: TRBJ1-2
d_gene: .
CDR3nt: TGCGCCAGCAGCCAAGCAGGGGTCAGGAGCTATGGCTACACCTTC
CDR3aa: CASSQAGVRSYGYTF

abundance: .
v_gene: TRBV28
j_gene: TRBJ2-1
d_gene: .
CDR3nt: TGTGCCAGCAGTTTATTACAGGGATATGGGGGTTACAATGAGCAGTTCTTC
CDR3aa: CASSLLQGYGGYNEQFF

abundance: once
v_gene: TRBV29-1
j_gene: TRBJ2-5
d_gene: .
CDR3nt: TGCAGCGTGAGTAAAGAGACCCAGTACTTC
CDR3aa: CSVSKETQYF

abundance: .
v_gene: TRBV28
j_gene: TRBJ2-7
d_gene: .
CDR3nt: TGTGCCAGCAGTGACACGTCCTGGTACTTC
CDR3aa: CASSDTSWYF

abundance: .
v_gene: TRBV18
j_gene: TRBJ1-2
d_gene: TRBD1
CDR3nt: TGTGCCAGCTCCCCCTCACAGGGGCTGGGTGGCTACACCTTC
CDR3aa: CASSPSQGLGGYTF

abundance: .
v_gene: TRBV18
j_gene: TRBJ2-7
d_gene: .
CDR3nt: TGTGCCAGCTCACCCGAACATCTAGCCGCCTACGAGCAGTACTTC
CDR3aa: CASSPEHLAAYEQYF

abundance: .
v_gene: TRBV6-5
j_gene: TRBJ2-3
d_gene: .
CDR3nt: TGTGCCAGCAGTTACCTCGACAGAACTAGCACAGATACGCAGTATTTT
CDR3aa: CASSYLDRTSTDTQYF

abundance: .
v_gene: TRBV9
j_gene: TRBJ2-2
d_gene: .
CDR3nt: TGTGCCAGCAGCGTAGGGGGCAGCACCGGGGAGCTGTTTTTT
CDR3aa: CASSVGGSTGELFF

abundance: .
v_gene: TRBV12-3/TRBV12-4
j_gene: TRBJ1-5
d_gene: .
CDR3nt: TGTGCCAGCAGTTTTGGGGGGGGTCAGCCCCAGCATTTT
CDR3aa: CASSFGGGQPQHF

abundance: .
v_gene: TRBV27
j_gene: TRBJ1-6
d_gene: .
CDR3nt: TGTGCCAGCAGTTTAAGTGGGGCCAGCTCCTATAATTCACCCCTCCACTTT
CDR3aa: CASSLSGASSYNSPLHF

abundance: .
v_gene: TRBV7-2
j_gene: TRBJ1-6
d_gene: TRBD1
CDR3nt: TGTGCCAGCAGCTGGGGACAGGGAGATAATTCACCCCTCCACTTT
CDR3aa: CASSWGQGDNSPLHF

abundance: .
v_gene: TRBV5-8
j_gene: TRBJ2-7
d_gene: TRBD1
CDR3nt: TGTGCCAGCAGCTTAAGAGGGACAGGGATCCACGAGCAGTACTTC
CDR3aa: CASSLRGTGIHEQYF

abundance: .
v_gene: TRBV29-1
j_gene: TRBJ1-3
d_gene: TRBD1
CDR3nt: TGCAGCGTTGCAGATGGGGACAGATTAAACACCATATATTTT
CDR3aa: CSVADGDRLNTIYF

abundance: .
v_gene: TRBV30
j_gene: TRBJ1-1
d_gene: .
CDR3nt: TGTGCCTGGAGCATGGGACACGCAGGTTTT
CDR3aa: CAWSMGHAGF

abundance: .
v_gene: TRBV5-1
j_gene: TRBJ2-1
d_gene: TRBD1
CDR3nt: TGCGCCAGCAGGCCACAGGGGGCTACCTACAATGAGCAGTTCTTC
CDR3aa: CASRPQGATYNEQFF

abundance: .
v_gene: TRBV5-1
j_gene: TRBJ2-1
d_gene: TRBD1
CDR3nt: TGCGCCAGCAGCAAGGGACAGGGGAGGGGTGAGCAGTTCTTC
CDR3aa: CASSKGQGRGEQFF

abundance: .
v_gene: TRBV19
j_gene: TRBJ1-6
d_gene: TRBD1
CDR3nt: TGTGCCAGTAGTTTAGGGGGCGCCGATAATTCACCCCTCCACTTT
CDR3aa: CASSLGGADNSPLHF

abundance: many
v_gene: TRBV9
j_gene: TRBJ2-7
d_gene: TRBD2
CDR3nt: TGTGCCAGCAGCCAGGGACTAGCGGGAGGGGTTGGCTCCTACGAGCAGTACTTC
CDR3aa: CASSQGLAGGVGSYEQYF

abundance: .
v_gene: TRBV6-5
j_gene: TRBJ2-5
d_gene: TRBD2
CDR3nt: TGTGCCAGCTCTAGCGGGGGGGTCGGGGAGACCCAGTACTTC
CDR3aa: CASSSGGVGETQYF

abundance: .
v_gene: TRBV9
j_gene: TRBJ2-7
d_gene: .
CDR3nt: TGTGCCAGCAGCGCCCAGGGGGGTTTTCGCTACGAGCAGTACTTC
CDR3aa: CASSAQGGFRYEQYF

abundance: .
v_gene: TRBV6-1
j_gene: TRBJ1-5
d_gene: .
CDR3nt: TGTGCCAGCAGTGAAGTGGCAGGGTGGAATCAGCCCCAGCATTTT
CDR3aa: CASSEVAGWNQPQHF

abundance: .
v_gene: TRBV6-5
j_gene: TRBJ2-1
d_gene: TRBD2
CDR3nt: TGTGCCAGCAGGCTAGCGGGGTCCTACAATGAGCAGTTCTTC
CDR3aa: CASRLAGSYNEQFF